This T cell receptor beta chain was sequenced in a study of cytomegalovirus exposure and HLA in healthy donors. Both 60 Vbeta primers and 13 Jbeta primers went into the PCR. In the original analysis: Later work found 65 million to 100 million unique TCR beta chains, with 9 million to 13 million shared. Sequencing used immunoSEQ multiplex PCR; TCRdb keeps in-frame clones, though not all of them. V and J calls plus clone size are reproduced from that table; the DNA served to infer D and trimming. The sample lists approximately 95,000 clones; under 85% were seen once. V was clipped by 5 bases and J by 6 bases; unmatched bases: 19. Per germline, CDR1 SEHNR and CDR2 FQNEAQ (reference sequence). The CDR3 totals 18 residues. This clone has only a few counts.

This rearrangement joins TRBV7-9 to TRBJ2-3, with TRBD1 identical over 8 bases. Sequenced sample: PBMCs. This receptor was obtained from a woman in her forties in good health and CMV-seropositive. The CDR3 sequence: CASSDGPDRGLNYDTQYF. CDR3 nucleotides: TGTGCCAGCAGCGACGGGCCTGACAGGGGTCTGAATTATGATACGCAGTATTTT.